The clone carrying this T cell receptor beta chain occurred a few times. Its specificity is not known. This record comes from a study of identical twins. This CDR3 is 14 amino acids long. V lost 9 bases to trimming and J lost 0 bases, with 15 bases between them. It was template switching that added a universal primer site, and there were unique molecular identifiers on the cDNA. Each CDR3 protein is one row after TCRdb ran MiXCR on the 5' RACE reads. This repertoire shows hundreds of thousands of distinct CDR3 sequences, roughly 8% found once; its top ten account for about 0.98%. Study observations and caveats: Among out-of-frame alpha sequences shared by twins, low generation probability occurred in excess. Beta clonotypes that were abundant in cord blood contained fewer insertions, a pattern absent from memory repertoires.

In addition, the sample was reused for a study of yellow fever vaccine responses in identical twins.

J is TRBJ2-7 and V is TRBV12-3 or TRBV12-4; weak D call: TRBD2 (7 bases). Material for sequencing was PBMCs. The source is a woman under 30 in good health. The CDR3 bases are TGTGCCAGTAGGAGGGGGGGCAGCTCCTACGAGCAGTACTTC. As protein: CASRRGGSSYEQYF.